The rows below give T cell receptor beta chains drawn from one sample of a study of blood T cells in healthy people across ages. TCRdb re-called the 5' RACE reads through MiXCR, storing one row per CDR3 protein. Of hundreds of thousands of distinct CDR3 sequences listed, under 30% are singletons. Material: blood. The source of these receptors is a woman of 80 years or more in good health. The CDR3 runs from the conserved cysteine through the conserved F or W. D genes are given only for firm matches. Not every row has a clone size; where given, it reads once, few, many or a size class.

v_call	j_call	d_call	clone_size	cdr3_nt	cdr3_aa
TRBV7-9	TRBJ1-4	TRBD1	few	TGTGCCATAGTCGAGGACAGGGGGTATGAAAAACTGTTTTTT	CAIVEDRGYEKLFF
TRBV29-1	TRBJ2-6	-	-	TGCAGCGTTGCCGTAACGGGGGCCAACGTCCTGACTTTC	CSVAVTGANVLTF
TRBV6-4	TRBJ1-6	-	many	TGTGCCAGCAGTGACCAGAGCTTTAATTCACCCCTCCACTTT	CASSDQSFNSPLHF
TRBV7-9	TRBJ2-5	TRBD1	many	TGTGCCAGCAGCCCCGGACAGGTGGAGGTCCCACAAGAGACCCAGTACTTC	CASSPGQVEVPQETQYF
TRBV6-1	TRBJ2-1	TRBD2	-	TGTGCCAGCAGTCGGGCTAGCGGGAGTAGTGCCTACAATGAGCAGTTCTTC	CASSRASGSSAYNEQFF
TRBV30	TRBJ2-7	-	-	TGTGCCTGGAGCGCTGGGCTAGCGCCCAGCGGGGAGCAGTACTTC	CAWSAGLAPSGEQYF
TRBV29-1	TRBJ1-2	TRBD1	-	TGCAGCGTTAGGGGACAGGGGGCGAGATACGGCTACACCTTC	CSVRGQGARYGYTF
TRBV29-1	TRBJ1-4	-	many	TGCAGCGTCCGGGACGGTAATGAAAAACTGTTTTTT	CSVRDGNEKLFF
TRBV20-1	TRBJ2-5	-	-	TGCAGTGCTAGAGATTTTGGGGGACAAGAGACCCAGTACTTC	CSARDFGGQETQYF
TRBV7-9	TRBJ1-1	-	-	TGTGCCAGCAGCTTAGGAGGTTTTGAAGCTTTCTTT	CASSLGGFEAFF
TRBV6-1	TRBJ1-4	TRBD1	-	TGTGCCAGCAGTGAAGTACAGGGGGTTGCAACTAATGAAAAACTGTTTTTT	CASSEVQGVATNEKLFF
TRBV28	TRBJ2-7	-	-	TGTGCCAGCAGGTCAGGCTACGAGCAGTACTTC	CASRSGYEQYF
TRBV20-1	TRBJ2-5	-	-	TGCAGTGCTATAACTAGCCGCGAGACCCAGTACTTC	CSAITSRETQYF
TRBV28	TRBJ1-2	-	few	TGTGCCAGCAGTTTAAGCCTGGGCAGTGACTATGGCTACACCTTC	CASSLSLGSDYGYTF
TRBV7-2	TRBJ2-7	-	many	TGTGCCAGCAGCTTGTTTCGGGACGGCTACGAGCAGTACTTC	CASSLFRDGYEQYF
TRBV20-1	TRBJ1-1	TRBD1	-	TGCAGTGCTACAGACAGGGGCAGGCGTTCAGTTGAAGCTTTCTTT	CSATDRGRRSVEAFF
TRBV28	TRBJ2-2	TRBD1	-	TGTGCCAGCAGTCCCTTCGGGACAGGGGTATCCGGGGAGCTGTTTTTT	CASSPFGTGVSGELFF
TRBV27	TRBJ2-1	TRBD1	-	TGTGCCAGACAGGGGAATGAGCAGTTCTTC	CARQGNEQFF
TRBV7-3	TRBJ2-1	-	-	TGTGCCAGCAGCTTTGCCAGGGCAACCTACAATGAGCAGTTCTTC	CASSFARATYNEQFF
TRBV20-1	TRBJ2-5	-	many	TGCAGTGCTACCCCAGGGGGGCAAGAGACCCAGTACTTC	CSATPGGQETQYF
TRBV6-1	TRBJ2-3	-	once	TGTGCCAGCCCGAGCCGGGGCACAGATACGCAGTATTTT	CASPSRGTDTQYF
TRBV6-5	TRBJ2-5	-	once	TGTGCCAGCAGTTACTCGACTGGCCGTTCAGGGACCCAGTACTTC	CASSYSTGRSGTQYF
TRBV7-7	TRBJ2-5	-	many	TGTGCCAGCAGCTTGGGCGGGACACCAGGACGAGAGACCCAGTACTTC	CASSLGGTPGRETQYF
TRBV9	TRBJ2-3	TRBD2	-	TGTGCCGGCAGCGTAGTAGCTAGCGGGGGAGCAGATACGCAGTATTTT	CAGSVVASGGADTQYF
TRBV20-1	TRBJ1-6	-	many	TGCAGTGGCCGAAGGACTGCGGGATCACCCCTCCACTTT	CSGRRTAGSPLHF
TRBV20-1	TRBJ1-2	-	few	TGCAGTGCTAGTACGACAGAGGGAAGTGGCTACACCTTC	CSASTTEGSGYTF
TRBV20-1	TRBJ2-1	TRBD2	-	TGCAGTGCTAAGCGGACTAGCGGGATCAGCTCCTACAATGAGCAGTTCTTC	CSAKRTSGISSYNEQFF
TRBV20-1	TRBJ2-5	-	-	TGCAGTGCTAGAGATCGCTACAGACTACAAGGGACCCAGTACTTC	CSARDRYRLQGTQYF
TRBV5-1	TRBJ1-1	TRBD1	few	TGCGCCAGCAGCCCCGATCTCGGACAGGGCGGGAACACTGAAGCTTTCTTT	CASSPDLGQGGNTEAFF
TRBV5-1	TRBJ2-5	-	-	TGCGCCAGCAGCTTGGCTTTGGGTCCGGTCGATGAGCAGTACTTC	CASSLALGPVDEQYF
TRBV15	TRBJ2-3	TRBD1	few	TGTGCCACCACCCCTAAGGGGGCGCGGACAGATACGCAGTATTTT	CATTPKGARTDTQYF
TRBV12-3/TRBV12-4	TRBJ1-6	-	many	TGTGCCAGCAGTTTGATGGGGGGTAATGATAATTCACCCCTCCACTTT	CASSLMGGNDNSPLHF
TRBV3-1	TRBJ2-5	-	many	TGTGCCAGCAGCCAAGTGGGGGGGCGAGAGGAGACCCAGTACTTC	CASSQVGGREETQYF
TRBV20-1	TRBJ1-1	TRBD1	-	TGCAGTGCCGTCTCGACAGGGGGTAACTCTGAAGCTTTCTTT	CSAVSTGGNSEAFF
TRBV3-1	TRBJ2-7	-	-	TGTGCCAGCAGCCAAGGAGGCTTGGCCGTACGGGAGCAGTACTTC	CASSQGGLAVREQYF
TRBV7-8	TRBJ1-5	-	-	TGTGCCAGCAGCTCGGAAGGAAGGGGCACCCAGCATTTT	CASSSEGRGTQHF
TRBV3-1	TRBJ2-1	TRBD2	-	TGTGCCAGCAGCTCCCTCGGGACTAGCGGGGGGGTCACTTACAATGAGCAGTTCTTC	CASSSLGTSGGVTYNEQFF